These 29 T cell receptor beta chains were sequenced from one sample in a study of vaccination and CD4 T cells after COVID-19. Their antigens are not known. The Oncomine TCR Beta short-read assay sequenced DNA from cultured CD4+ T cells. Each CDR3 protein gets one entry after TCRdb re-called the PCR reads with MiXCR. Found here are 11,000 or so distinct CDR3 sequences, roughly 60% of them singletons; the top ten hold more than 9.5%. Treatment here: roughly ten-day PBMC culture with coronavirus spike peptide pools or control peptides (ViraFEST assay). Sequenced sample: CD4+ T cells from blood, cultured in vitro. These receptors were obtained from a human donor who had recovered from COVID-19.

This clonotype has just a few counts. The J gene is TRBJ1-6, the V gene TRBV6-1; weak D call: TRBD1 (5 bases). CDR3 length: 15 residues. Trimming cost V 4 bases and J 4 bases, with 11 bases left between them. Germline CDR1 reads MNHNS; CDR2 reads SASEGT. CDR3 protein: CASSARDAYNSPLHF. Here the CDR3 DNA reads TGTGCCAGCAGTGCTAGGGACGCATATAATTCACCCCTCCACTTT.

This clonotype was observed a few times. The chain joins TRBV28 to TRBJ2-7; a possible D gene is TRBD1 (5 bases). The CDR3 runs 13 residues. V lost 3 bases and J lost 4, with 10 bases in between. The germline V gene encodes CDR1 MDHEN and CDR2 SYDVKM. This CDR3 reads CASSFQGRYEQYF. As DNA, the CDR3 is TGTGCCAGCAGTTTTCAGGGAAGGTACGAGCAGTACTTC.

The rearrangement joins TRBV19 to TRBJ2-7; 12 nucleotides agree with TRBD2. Losses at the gene ends were 8 bases for V and 12 bases for J; bases not matched to a gene: 8. The CDR3 is 12 amino acids. Germline CDR1 LNHDA, CDR2 SQIVND (reference sequence). This chain's CDR3 is CASRSSGRAMYF. The CDR3, as DNA: TGTGCCAGTCGTTCTAGCGGGAGGGCCATGTACTTC.

CDR3 protein: CSARIPASYNEQFF. The CDR3 DNA reads TGCAGTGCTAGGATCCCAGCCTCCTACAATGAGCAGTTCTTC. The gene calls are TRBV20-1 and TRBJ2-1; D is ambiguous. The V gene's germline CDR1 is DFQATT and CDR2 SNEGSKA (reference sequence). V lost 3 bases, J lost 0 bases, and 9 bases lay in between. The CDR3 sequence is 14 residues long.

V gene TRBV2 combines with J gene TRBJ1-6; D ambiguous. The germline gives CDR1 SNHLY, CDR2 FYNNEI. The V and J ends lost 2 bases and 4 bases respectively, with 9 bases between them. The CDR3 length is 15 residues. CDR3 region: CASSEPGKYNSPLHF. The CDR3 nucleotides are TGTGCCAGCAGTGAACCGGGGAAGTATAATTCACCCCTCCACTTT.

The J gene is TRBJ1-2, the V gene TRBV4-1; possible D gene TRBD1, 5 bases. The CDR3 length is 15 residues. Germline V lookup: CDR1 MGHRA, CDR2 YSYEKL. Trimming removed 3 bases at V and 4 bases at J, with 15 bases between. The CDR3 protein is CASSQGSGEIYGYTF. The CDR3 DNA follows: TGCGCCAGCAGCCAGGGGTCGGGGGAAATCTATGGCTACACCTTC.

The CDR3 DNA follows: TGTGCCAGCAGCCTCTCGATTGGGGGGTACAATGAGCAGTTCTTC. It specifies CASSLSIGGYNEQFF. J is TRBJ2-1 and V is TRBV7-6; D might be TRBD2 (6 bases). With 5 bases removed from V and 4 bases from J, the gap between germline ends came to 15 bases. The germline V gene encodes CDR1 SGHVS and CDR2 FNYEAQ. This CDR3 has 15 amino acids.

This chain joins TRBV24-1 and TRBJ2-3; D not certain. This CDR3 region has 16 residues. Germline CDR1 KGHDR, CDR2 SFDVKD. Trimming took off 4 bases at V and 0 bases at J, with 13 bases between the two ends. DNA for the CDR3: TGTGCCACCAGTGACGTTGACACAGCTAGCACAGATACGCAGTATTTT. Translating gives CATSDVDTASTDTQYF.

V usage is TRBV30 and J usage is TRBJ1-2; 9 bases agree with TRBD1. The CDR3 consists of 12 residues. The V segment lost 3 bases and the J segment 8 bases; nucleotides outside the gene matches: 4. CDR1 GTSNPN and CDR2 SVGIG come from the germline V gene (reference sequence). CDR3: CAWRAGTGGYTF. CDR3 in DNA: TGTGCCTGGAGGGCCGGGACAGGGGGCTACACCTTC.

The chain joins TRBV6-1 to TRBJ1-2, with 7 bases aligning to TRBD1. The ends lost 6 bases at V and 3 bases at J; junction bases unmatched: 7. CDR1 and CDR2 (germline): MNHNS, SASEGT. The CDR3 contains 14 residues. CDR3 in DNA: TGTGCCAGCAGGGAACAGGGGTTGGACTATGGCTACACCTTC. It codes for CASREQGLDYGYTF.

This clonotype is medium-sized within its sample. The CDR3 DNA reads TGTGCCAGCAGTACAAGGACTAGCCTAATGGGGGAGACCCAGTACTTC. Its translation: CASSTRTSLMGETQYF. V is TRBV12-3 or TRBV12-4 and J is TRBJ2-5, with 8 bases matching TRBD2. This CDR3 region has 16 residues. The V gene end was trimmed by 5 bases and the J gene end by 5 bases; junction bases not matched to a gene: 13.

This chain links TRBV6-1 with TRBJ1-1, with D uncertain. The length of the CDR3 is 15 residues. V shed 6 bases and J shed 7 bases, with 21 bases lying between them. Germline V gives CDR1 MNHNS, CDR2 SASEGT. For the CDR3, the DNA is TGTGCCAGCAGCCCAATGAAGGGCAGATCGGGTGAAGCTTTCTTT. Protein sequence: CASSPMKGRSGEAFF.

This rearrangement joins TRBV24-1 to TRBJ2-1; D may be TRBD2 (5 bases). CDR3 length equals 13 residues. Germline lookup yields CDR1 KGHDR and CDR2 SFDVKD. V was cut by 4 bases and J by 12 bases, with 15 bases left in between. The CDR3 region has the DNA TGTGCCACCAGTGACCCCGGGGTGGCAGGGCAGTTCTTC. Its protein is CATSDPGVAGQFF.

There are a few counts of this clonotype. The genes are TRBV6-5 and TRBJ1-5; D is unresolved. This CDR3 contains 13 residues. Trimming stripped 4 bases from V and 4 bases from J, with 8 bases between. The germline V gene encodes CDR1 MNHEY and CDR2 SVGAGI. The CDR3 is CASSSLLNQPQHF. The DNA for the CDR3 is TGTGCCAGCAGTTCCCTCCTTAATCAGCCCCAGCATTTT.

As regards this clonotype: A much larger clone lies one base from this, so it may be a read error. The chain recombines TRBV20-1 with TRBJ2-3; D is unresolved. The CDR3 covers 13 residues. Germline-derived CDR1 and CDR2 are DFQATT and SNEGSKA (reference sequence). Trimming stripped 0 bases from V and 2 bases from J, with 6 bases between. DNA for the CDR3: TGCAGTGCTAGAGATCGTGCCACAGATACGCAGTATTTT. Residues: CSARDRATDTQYF.

J is TRBJ2-2 and V is TRBV18; weak D call: TRBD2 (6 bases). CDR1 and CDR2 from the germline V gene are KGHSH and LQKENI. CDR3 size: 15 residues. Trimming took 4 bases from V and 3 from J, leaving 12 bases between them. The CDR3 nucleotides read TGTGCCAGCTCACACCGGGACTCCTACACCGGGGAGCTGTTTTTT. Amino acids: CASSHRDSYTGELFF.

This clonotype was seen more than once but under ten times. The J gene is TRBJ2-7, the V gene TRBV20-1, with D unclear. Germline lookup yields CDR1 DFQATT and CDR2 SNEGSKA (reference sequence). Trimming removed 4 bases at V and 7 bases at J, with 8 bases between. This CDR3 region has 10 residues. The CDR3 loop is CSAKSHEQYF. The DNA of the CDR3 is TGCAGTGCTAAATCACATGAGCAGTACTTC.

V usage is TRBV12-2 and J usage is TRBJ2-7; the tabulated D call, TRBD1, remains unverified against the DNA. TRBV12-2 corresponds to a pseudogene. The CDR3 is made up of 12 amino acids. CDR3 nucleotides: TGTGCAAGTCGCTCTCGGGGGCACGAGCAGTACTTC. It yields the protein CASRSRGHEQYF.

A few counts support this clonotype. This chain joins TRBV2 and TRBJ2-5; 7 positions match TRBD2. Germline assignment: CDR1 SNHLY and CDR2 FYNNEI. The ends lost 4 bases at V and 3 bases at J; junction bases unmatched: 2. The CDR3 runs to 13 residues. CDR3 sequence reads: CASSGTRKETQYF. Written as DNA, the CDR3 is TGTGCCAGCAGTGGGACTAGAAAAGAGACCCAGTACTTC.

The chain employs TRBV7-2 and TRBJ2-5; 10 positions match TRBD1. The V gene end was trimmed by 2 bases and the J gene end by 2 bases; junction bases not matched to a gene: 2. The CDR3 length is 15 residues. Germline CDR1 reads SGHTA; CDR2 reads FQGNSA. CDR3 sequence (DNA): TGTGCCAGCAGCTTACTGGGACAGGGGCAAGAGACCCAGTACTTC. It yields the protein CASSLLGQGQETQYF. The full variable domain, completed using reference TRBV7-2 and TRBJ2-5, is GAGVSQSPSNKVTEKGKDVELRCDPISGHTALYWYRQSLGQGLEFLIYFQGNSAPDKSGLPSDRFSAERTGGSVSTLTIQRTQQEDSAVYLCASSLLGQGQETQYFGPGTRLLVL.

The chain recombines TRBV20-1 with TRBJ2-3, with 7 bases aligning to TRBD2. Germline V lookup: CDR1 DFQATT, CDR2 SNEGSKA (reference sequence). The CDR3 spans 16 residues. J gave up 4 bases and V 3 bases, and 13 bases lay outside the gene matches. This CDR3 reads CSASGPAGVGADTQYF. The CDR3 DNA reads as TGCAGTGCTAGTGGCCCGGCGGGAGTTGGCGCAGATACGCAGTATTTT.

The chain joins TRBV6-1 to TRBJ1-3, with D maybe TRBD1 (5 bases). CDR1 and CDR2 from the germline V gene are MNHNS and SASEGT. Trimming left V 6 bases short and J 4 bases short, with 16 bases between. The CDR3 is 15 residues long. CDR3 DNA sequence: TGTGCCAGCAGCGCCACTTCAGGGAGCGGAAACACCATATATTTT. Encoded protein: CASSATSGSGNTIYF.

The rearrangement links TRBV19 to TRBJ2-5; tentatively, D is TRBD1 (6 bases). V gave up 4 bases and J gave up 5 bases, with 20 bases separating them. Germline CDR1 is LNHDA and CDR2 is SQIVND (reference sequence). The CDR3 has 16 amino acids. In DNA, the CDR3 is TGTGCCAGTAGTACCCAGCAGGGGCGGTTTTGGGAGACCCAGTACTTC. This translates into CASSTQQGRFWETQYF.

The genes are TRBV27 and TRBJ2-5; a possible D gene is TRBD1 (5 bases). Looked up from germline, CDR1 is MNHEY and CDR2 is SMNVEV (reference sequence). V lost 3 bases and J lost 3, with 8 bases in between. CDR3 length equals 13 residues. CDR3 sequence reads: CASSFRGKETQYF. The CDR3 region has the DNA TGTGCCAGCAGTTTTAGGGGCAAAGAGACCCAGTACTTC.

This clonotype was seen only a few times. The rearrangement links TRBV10-3 to TRBJ1-6, with TRBD1 matching 9 bases. There are 15 residues in the CDR3. The germline gives CDR1 ENHRY, CDR2 SYGVKD. V gave up 0 bases and J gave up 8 bases; unmatched junction bases: 2. The CDR3 DNA sequence: TGTGCCATCAGTGAGTCGGGACAGGGTTATTCACCCCTCCACTTT. This sequence encodes CAISESGQGYSPLHF.

The chain joins TRBV5-6 to TRBJ1-1; perhaps TRBD1 as D (5 bases). Between the trimmed V and J ends, which lost 1 base and 5 bases, there was a span of 12 bases. Germline V gene data show CDR1 as SGHDT and CDR2 as YYEEEE. The CDR3 runs to 14 residues. CDR3 in DNA: TGTGCCAGCAGCTTGTCCGGGGGACGGACTGAAGCTTTCTTT. Encoded protein: CASSLSGGRTEAFF.

This chain links TRBV20-1 with TRBJ1-5; 8 bases match TRBD1. Germline V lookup: CDR1 DFQATT, CDR2 SNEGSKA (reference sequence). With V trimmed by 6 bases and J by 3 bases, 13 bases remained unmatched. CDR3 length: 16 amino acids. CDR3 region: CSAPRTGNLINQPQHF. CDR3 DNA: TGCAGTGCCCCACGGACAGGGAATCTTATCAATCAGCCCCAGCATTTT.

This clonotype appeared a few times. V usage is TRBV20-1 and J usage is TRBJ2-7; D is unclear. CDR1 is DFQATT, CDR2 SNEGSKA, per germline (reference sequence). The V and J ends lost 3 bases and 3 bases respectively, with 15 bases between them. The CDR3 spans 14 residues. The CDR3 region is CSASAPAQFYEQYF. In nucleotides, the CDR3 is TGCAGTGCTAGTGCGCCTGCCCAGTTCTACGAGCAGTACTTC.

J is TRBJ2-3 and V is TRBV30, with D perhaps matching TRBD2 (6 bases). Germline V gene lookup returns CDR1 GTSNPN and CDR2 SVGIG (reference sequence). V was cut by 3 bases and J by 2 bases, with 18 bases left in between. The CDR3 runs 16 residues. The CDR3 here is CAWRDLTGGYTDTQYF. The CDR3 nucleotides read TGTGCCTGGAGAGACCTCACTGGAGGGTACACAGATACGCAGTATTTT.